The clone carrying this TCR beta chain showed up just a few times. The antigen is unknown. The sample originates from a study of quantifying T cell responses using KT2 cells. About the study: TCR alpha and beta constant-region primers primed reverse transcription of RNA. The T4 ligation step was estimated to exceed 9% efficiency under optimum conditions. The second PCR ran as a qPCR until a predetermined fluorescence threshold was reached.

Each cDNA got a UMI-containing oligo ligated at its 3' end. An equimolar mix of RC1.1 and RC1.2 primed the beta chain across TRBC1 and TRBC2. TCRdb recomputed calls from the UMI-ligation and nested PCR reads with MiXCR, one row per CDR3 protein. The sample records around 56,000 distinct CDR3 sequences, around an eighth being singletons. Study-wide points: At about one KT2 cell per 100,000 PBMC, KT2 sequences were still detected.

V was clipped by 3 bases and J by 1 base; unmatched bases: 8. The CDR3 consists of 17 residues. The V gene's germline CDR1 is SGHTA and CDR2 FQGNSA. Unfractionated PBMC were spiked with known numbers of KT2 clone cells. The TCR originated in a human donor. Sequences were obtained from PBMCs spiked with cells of the T cell clone KT2. The chain is built from TRBV7-2 and TRBJ2-3; TRBD2 matches 9 bases. This CDR3 is CASSLPWLAGGTDTQYF. The CDR3 nucleotides read TGTGCCAGCAGCTTGCCGTGGTTAGCGGGGGGCACAGATACGCAGTATTTT.